The clone carrying this T cell receptor (beta chain) came up a few times. Its antigen is currently unknown. This specimen belongs to a study of CD4 T cells in relation to SARS-CoV-2 and coronaviruses. For the study at large: Negative control cultures got HIV-1 Nef peptides or no peptide.

The V gene lost 0 bases and the J gene lost 7 bases, with 7 bases spanning the gap. The CDR3 totals 13 residues. Germline V gene data show CDR1 as SGHRS and CDR2 as YFSETQ. TCRdb's copy holds only in-frame clones and misses some; the assay was immunoSEQ multiplex PCR. The table records roughly 25,000 clones, roughly 76% of them present only once. The unexposed donors gave CD4+ T cells in about 2011-2018, prior to COVID-19. After about 11 days of culture, CD4+ T cells were isolated. Unexposed-donor CD4+ T cells were probed with SARS-CoV-2 S/N and four cold-coronavirus spikes, cells permitting. The sequenced sample consisted of CD4+ T cells from PBMCs, cultured in vitro. This clonotype was obtained from a human donor in good health. This chain links TRBV5-1 with TRBJ1-4; D is ambiguous. The CDR3 nucleotides read TGCGCCAGCAGCTTGGCGGGGAGTGAAAAACTGTTTTTT. Protein sequence: CASSLAGSEKLFF. Combining the CDR3 with reference TRBV5-1 and TRBJ1-4 gives the whole variable domain KAGVTQTPRYLIKTRGQQVTLSCSPISGHRSVSWYQQTPGQGLQFLFEYFSETQRNKGNFPGRFSGRQFSNSRSEMNVSTLELGDSALYLCASSLAGSEKLFFGSGTQLSVL.